One T cell receptor beta chain is described in this entry. Its antigen is unknown. No much larger clone exists at a distance of one base, and base qualities are not known. This sample was included in a study of T cell responses to AZD1222 COVID-19 vaccine (dated by TCRdb to the early 2020s). Regarding the complete study: TCR sequencing covered 230 or so trial participants: 200 to 220 given two doses of AZD1222 and approximately 26 given two doses of MenACWY control vaccine. Trial participants were enrolled by age into subgroups of 18-55, 56-69 and 70-plus years, and around 150, 28 and 57 TCR-sequenced participants, respectively, were included in these subgroups. Summary of the overall study and its limitations: In the small 56-69-year group, the increase in depth fell short of significance, most likely because of low power. Nearly half of unique spike-specific TCRs reportedly recognized epitopes outside regions mutated in the B.1.351 and B.1.1.7 variants. Conclusions about previously exposed vaccinees are limited because only five to seven AZD1222 recipients were SARS-CoV-2 seropositive at baseline. Spike-specific TCR breadth and depth rose significantly after two AZD1222 doses compared with day 0 and with MenACWY recipients. Because no day 14 peak-response samples were available, repertoires were characterized only after the peak T cell response. Vaccine-associated CD4 TCRs spanned the whole spike protein, with dominant responses in regions 160-218 and 743-854. Most participants were white British and females outnumbered males, and the authors suggested that clonal diversity may have been underestimated.

The time point label of this sample denotes: about 28 days (+/-7) after the second vaccine dose. AZD1222 recipients given second doses at about 4 weeks or at about 12 weeks were pooled, since spike-specific TCR depth and breadth were not found to differ between the two schedules. Samples from vaccinated people were obtained from the UK trials COV001 and COV002, which included a single-blind randomized controlled phase 2/3 trial of AZD1222 (ChAdOx1 nCoV-19) in healthy adults. For TCRbeta chain sequencing, PBMC samples from trial participants were taken at day 0 and at day 28 after the second dose. The CDR3 runs 13 amino acids, cysteine and phenylalanine included. The only DNA kept is the CDR3, 39 bases in frame from the first base. As encoded in the germline V gene (reference sequence), CDR1 is SGHKS while CDR2 is YYEKEE. Trimming costs V 4 bases and J 4 bases, and their ends lie 11 bases apart. The CDR3 regions of human TCRbeta chains were analyzed by immunosequencing. The original methods were these. TCRs in the repertoires were matched against a reference library of SARS-CoV-2-specific TCRs that had been generated with the MIRA antigen-specificity platform. Breadth was defined as the fraction of unique TCRs that were SARS-CoV-2-associated. Depth was defined as the fraction of total T cells that were SARS-CoV-2-associated. Using the MIRA data, every spike-specific TCR was mapped to the spike region that the TCR reacted to and assigned to either a CD4 or a CD8 class. Log10-transformed breadth and depth values were compared by one-way ANOVA with Sidak's multiple comparisons tests. TCRdb re-hosts the immuneACCESS table, in-frame sequences only. Its copies lack some clones; in the studies checked, an unresolved V gene accounts for under half of them, and the cause for the rest is not known. The V and J calls and clone size come from that table; D and trimming were worked out from the DNA. The sample data list some 180,000 clones, and around 90% of these were observed just once. The top ten clonotypes cover approximately 1.9% of the sample.

The sequence links TRBV5-5 to TRBJ1-1; matching of 6 bases hints at TRBD1 as the D gene. This TCR came from an adult who received the AZD1222 COVID-19 vaccine. The starting material was peripheral blood, obtained 28 days after the second AZD1222 dose. CDR3 loop: CASSPEDSTEAFF. The DNA is as follows: TGTGCCAGCAGCCCTGAGGACAGCACTGAAGCTTTCTTT.